The source of this TCR beta chain is a study of T-cell memory formation after mild COVID-19. For the study at large: There were largely donor-specific TCR clusters. Study-wide results and caveats: Clones shrinking between day 15 and 85 showed a balanced CD4/CD8 split, and those that grew later tilted toward CD4+. Pre-infection memory showed some responding clones, and this suggested that cross-reactive memory joined.

5'RACE primed from the constant segment yielded TCR alpha and TCR beta cDNA libraries bearing sample barcodes and UMIs. TCRdb re-derived calls from the 5' RACE reads in MiXCR, one entry per CDR3 protein. The sample holds about 350,000 distinct CDR3 sequences, roughly an eighth seen once. This clonotype appeared many times. Antigen: not known. The V end lost 1 base, the J end lost 2 bases, and 9 bases lay between the germline ends. Germline V lookup: CDR1 SGHRS, CDR2 YFSETQ. The length of the CDR3 is 14 residues. V usage is TRBV5-1 and J usage is TRBJ2-5; D gene unclear. This clonotype originated in a man between 18 and 35 years old who had mild COVID-19 (a few samples of this study predate the infection). Cell type and time point are not known. Specimen: PBMCs or a T cell subset sorted from them (not recorded which). The CDR3 protein is CASSLSVLQETQYF. In DNA form, the CDR3 reads TGCGCCAGCAGCTTGTCTGTCCTGCAAGAGACCCAGTACTTC.